These T cell receptor beta chains were read from a single sample in a study of graft-versus-host responses after intestinal transplantation. Method: immunoSEQ multiplex PCR; TCRdb's copy keeps in-frame clones and lacks some. This table has approximately 25,000 clones, roughly four fifths appearing once. Their cognate antigens are unknown. Source: unstimulated CD8+ T cells sorted from spleen or lymph node cells, taken before transplant. All receptors derive from a human donor who was the organ donor for an intestinal transplant. Both conserved end residues are part of each CDR3. Not every row has a clone size; where given, it reads once, few, many or a size class.

12,TRBV30,.,TRBJ2-1,CAWDPATSEQFF
16,TRBV7-2,.,TRBJ2-1,CASSLEAGVDYNEQFF
12,TRBV5-6,once,TRBJ2-3,CASSLGSDTQYF
13,TRBV9,.,TRBJ2-2,CASSVATPGELFF
13,TRBV19,once,TRBJ1-2,CASPYRVNYGYTF
15,TRBV2,few,TRBJ1-5,CASSDQGDGNQPQHF
14,TRBV4-3,.,TRBJ2-7,CASSQETGAYEQYF
20,TRBV21-1,.,TRBJ2-3,CASSKGTPVAGASSTDTQYF
21,TRBV4-1,.,TRBJ1-2,CASRGQFQLILTGREYYGYTF
13,TRBV5-6,.,TRBJ2-5,CASSSEWEETQYF
17,TRBV4-1,.,TRBJ1-2,CASSERAQNRKTYGYTF
14,TRBV19,.,TRBJ2-1,CATGTSGGDNEQFF
15,TRBV5-6,.,TRBJ2-5,CASSLRRELEETQYF
15,TRBV7-6,.,TRBJ2-1,CASSPVGGSTYEQFF
16,TRBV19,.,TRBJ2-1,CASSIGRGEVWNEQFF
15,TRBV25-1,.,TRBJ2-3,CASSELEAGTDTQYF
11,TRBV27,.,TRBJ2-1,CASLRANEQFF
14,TRBV5-1,once,TRBJ2-7,CASSLGTGGYEQYF
16,TRBV27,.,TRBJ2-1,CASRLRWGQGFIEQFF
14,TRBV6-5,.,TRBJ2-7,CASSPLRTGDEQYF
14,TRBV5-6,.,TRBJ1-2,CASSPLTKLYGYTF
13,TRBV4-1,.,TRBJ1-2,CASSGTVHYGYTF
14,TRBV5-1,.,TRBJ1-2,CASSLNTGDYGYTF
13,TRBV27,.,TRBJ1-3,CASGWGAGNTIYF
11,TRBV30,few,TRBJ1-1,CAWSMGSEAFF
14,TRBV7-9,.,TRBJ1-2,CASSSWTANYGYTF
15,TRBV23-1,.,TRBJ2-2,CASRLHGDSTGELFF
15,TRBV27,.,TRBJ1-6,CASSWDRGHNSPLHF
15,TRBV19,.,TRBJ1-2,CASSNPRVGLDGYTF
15,TRBV10-3,once,TRBJ1-3,CAISDEGARGNTIYF
14,TRBV30,.,TRBJ2-3,CAWRLAGPTDTQYF
14,TRBV29-1,.,TRBJ2-5,CSADYQGVGETQYF
15,TRBV4-2,.,TRBJ2-5,CASSQDRGGQETQYF
14,TRBV11-2,.,TRBJ2-7,CASSPAGSSYEQYF
12,TRBV6-1,.,TRBJ2-3,CASNGYTDTQYF
15,TRBV9,once,TRBJ2-1,CASSPRGYAYNEQFF
14,TRBV29-1,.,TRBJ1-4,CSVEDLRQGEKLFF
17,TRBV5-1,.,TRBJ2-3,CASCPLGDRGLLDTQYF
16,TRBV11-3,.,TRBJ2-7,CASSLDGDRGSYEQYF
14,TRBV7-9,.,TRBJ2-7,CASSLDSQPYEQYF
16,TRBV5-5,.,TRBJ1-2,CASSLDGRAYFFGYTF
16,TRBV5-8,.,.,CASSLGTGQAFYEQYF
12,TRBV27,.,TRBJ1-2,CASRTGGNGYTF
16,TRBV7-2,.,TRBJ2-2,CASSPPTGVNTGELFF
18,TRBV6-1,.,TRBJ1-6,CASSEVKGRSAYNSPLHF
15,TRBV5-4,.,TRBJ2-7,CASSLGWGPSYEQYF
14,TRBV25-1,.,TRBJ1-1,CASSGGQMNTEAFF
16,TRBV5-1,.,TRBJ2-7,CASSLEGGTSTYEQYF
15,TRBV9,.,TRBJ2-5,CASSARLSPQETQYF
16,TRBV27,.,TRBJ1-2,CASSLSEGSPRGGYTF
16,TRBV4-3,.,TRBJ2-3,CASSQDGRGDPDTQYF
14,TRBV7-2,.,TRBJ2-1,CASSLGTSGNEQFF
11,TRBV5-1,.,TRBJ2-7,CASSPSYEQYF
15,TRBV7-8,.,TRBJ2-3,CASSLDSGSTDTQYF